The entry below gives a single TCR beta chain sequence along with its context. Germline V gene data show CDR1 as LGHNA and CDR2 as YSLEER. This CDR3 is 19 amino acids long. After removal of 3 bases from V and 0 bases from J, the junction contained 14 bases not matched to a gene. The data are from a study of shared T cell receptors in the human thymus. TCRdb's copy holds only in-frame clones and misses some; the assay was immunoSEQ multiplex PCR. The data contain 550,000 to 800,000 clones, roughly 85% of them singletons. These data are also associated with another study on human thymus T cells. According to that study: Usage of V and J genes appeared biased in thymic and blood repertoires.

This sequence joins TRBV4-3 and TRBJ1-1; 9 nucleotides agree with TRBD1. This receptor was identified in a girl in the first two years of life with a congenital heart defect. Sequenced: thymocytes. CDR3 region: CASSQEGQGINAVNTEAFF. The CDR3 nucleotides are TGCGCCAGCAGCCAGGAAGGACAGGGGATCAACGCGGTGAACACTGAAGCTTTCTTT.